These 21 T cell receptor beta chains share one sample of origin, sequenced in a study of cytomegalovirus exposure and HLA in healthy donors. Amplification used 60 Vbeta primers and 13 Jbeta primers. Sequenced by immunoSEQ multiplex PCR; TCRdb stores in-frame clones only, minus some. The sample shows some 120,000 clones, 74% of them seen only once. The sequenced sample was PBMCs. Source of these receptors: a man aged 35-49 years in good health and CMV-seropositive.

V is TRBV5-4 and J is TRBJ1-2; D perhaps matches TRBD1 (5 bases). The CDR3 contains 14 residues. V was shortened by 4 bases and J by 1 base, with 11 bases between the two germline ends. The germline gives CDR1 SGHNT, CDR2 YYREEE (reference sequence). The CDR3 protein is CASSGGGSNYGYTF. For the CDR3, the DNA is TGTGCCAGCAGCGGGGGGGGGAGTAACTATGGCTACACCTTC.

This chain connects TRBV5-1 to TRBJ2-7, with D perhaps TRBD1 (6 bases). Germline values: CDR1 SGHRS, CDR2 YFSETQ. V was trimmed by 0 bases and J by 5 bases, leaving 15 bases between them. The CDR3 is 15 residues long. The CDR3 nucleotides are TGCGCCAGCAGCTTGGCCGGGGACACGACTCACGAGCAGTACTTC. Translation gives CASSLAGDTTHEQYF. The full variable domain, rest sourced from reference TRBV5-1 and TRBJ2-7, is KAGVTQTPRYLIKTRGQQVTLSCSPISGHRSVSWYQQTPGQGLQFLFEYFSETQRNKGNFPGRFSGRQFSNSRSEMNVSTLELGDSALYLCASSLAGDTTHEQYFGPGTRLTVT.

This clone was seen more than once but under ten times. V is TRBV6-1 and J is TRBJ1-2; the D is unclear. This CDR3 has 13 residues. Trimming stripped 5 bases from V and 3 bases from J, with 10 bases between. CDR1 and CDR2 (germline): MNHNS, SASEGT. CDR3 sequence: CASSLTVDYGYTF. The CDR3 region has the DNA TGTGCCAGCAGTCTTACAGTGGACTATGGCTACACCTTC.

The gene calls are TRBV7-9 and TRBJ2-2, with no clear D. Germline V lookup: CDR1 SEHNR, CDR2 FQNEAQ (reference sequence). The CDR3 extends over 12 amino acids. With 6 bases removed from V and 2 bases from J, the gap between germline ends came to 4 bases. The CDR3, as DNA: TGTGCCAGCAGTTATAACACCGGGGAGCTGTTTTTT. This sequence encodes CASSYNTGELFF.

V gene TRBV5-1 combines with J gene TRBJ2-3; 8 bases align to TRBD1. Trimming removed 6 bases from V and 5 bases from J; junction bases left unmatched: 14. This CDR3 region has 16 residues. Germline V gene data show CDR1 as SGHRS and CDR2 as YFSETQ. This CDR3 reads CASKRQGSSFKDTQYF. For the CDR3, the DNA is TGCGCCAGCAAAAGACAGGGGTCATCCTTCAAAGATACGCAGTATTTT. The variable domain in full, with the rest retrieved from reference TRBV5-1 and TRBJ2-3, is KAGVTQTPRYLIKTRGQQVTLSCSPISGHRSVSWYQQTPGQGLQFLFEYFSETQRNKGNFPGRFSGRQFSNSRSEMNVSTLELGDSALYLCASKRQGSSFKDTQYFGPGTRLTVL.

This clone was picked up one time. The J gene is TRBJ1-1, the V gene TRBV27; 7 bases map to TRBD1. Germline loops: CDR1 MNHEY, CDR2 SMNVEV (reference sequence). The CDR3 loop spans 13 amino acids. Germline trimming cut 4 bases from V and 5 bases from J; bases unmatched to any gene: 4. CDR3 bases: TGTGCCAGCAGTTACAGGGGTGGAACTGAAGCTTTCTTT. It encodes CASSYRGGTEAFF.

The chain carries TRBV10-1 and TRBJ2-2; a weak D match, TRBD1 (5 bases). This CDR3 has 13 residues. Germline CDR1 and CDR2: WNHNN and SYGVQD (reference sequence). The ends were cut back, 2 bases at V and 5 bases at J, with 6 bases in the middle. The CDR3 is CASSERGTGELFF. CDR3 nucleotide sequence: TGCGCCAGCAGTGAGAGGGGTACCGGGGAGCTGTTTTTT.

This rearrangement joins TRBV6-1 to TRBJ1-2; D uncertain. This CDR3 has 15 residues. The germline V gene has CDR1 MNHNS and CDR2 SASEGT. With 5 bases removed from V and 3 bases from J, the gap between germline ends came to 16 bases. In nucleotides, the CDR3 is TGTGCCAGCAGTCGCGGGCCGAACTCTGACTATGGCTACACCTTC. As protein: CASSRGPNSDYGYTF.

The chain is built from TRBV10-3 and TRBJ2-7; tentative D call: TRBD1 (5 bases). V was cut by 4 bases and J by 5 bases, with 15 bases left in between. The length of the CDR3 is 14 residues. Germline assignment: CDR1 ENHRY and CDR2 SYGVKD. DNA for the CDR3: TGTGCCATCAGTGGGACAACCCCTTGGGACGAGCAGTACTTC. This encodes CAISGTTPWDEQYF.

The chain couples TRBV7-2 to TRBJ2-7, with 7 bases identical to TRBD1. Per the germline V gene, CDR1 is SGHTA and CDR2 is FQGNSA. The J segment lost 6 bases and the V segment lost 2 bases, leaving 4 bases of the junction unmatched. CDR3 length: 13 amino acids. CDR3: CASSLKGAGEQYF. CDR3 sequence (DNA): TGTGCCAGCAGCTTAAAGGGGGCCGGCGAGCAGTACTTC.

This clone was seen only a few times. CDR3 amino acids: CASSGEEVLNSPLHF. The CDR3 nucleotides are TGTGCCAGCAGTGGGGAGGAGGTATTGAATTCACCCCTCCACTTT. The genes are TRBV28 and TRBJ1-6; D remains ambiguous. The CDR3 sequence is 15 residues long. The ends were cut back, 5 bases at V and 7 bases at J, with 15 bases in the middle. Germline lookup yields CDR1 MDHEN and CDR2 SYDVKM.

This chain joins TRBV27 and TRBJ2-5; 7 positions agree with TRBD2. The closer fit of TRBJ2-7 to the DNA end suggests the J call may be wrong. In germline, CDR1 is MNHEY, CDR2 SMNVEV (reference sequence). The CDR3 runs to 15 residues. The CDR3 DNA reads as TGTGCCAGCAGTTTATCGGCGGGACTATTCGACGAGCAGTACTTC. Translation gives CASSLSAGLFDEQYF.

V is TRBV19 and J is TRBJ2-5; 9 bases align to TRBD1. Germline V lookup: CDR1 LNHDA, CDR2 SQIVND (reference sequence). Trimming removed 5 bases from V and 1 base from J; junction bases left unmatched: 8. The CDR3 length is 16 residues. CDR3 DNA sequence: TGTGCCAGTAGTGGTACCGGGACAGGGCCCCAAGAGACCCAGTACTTC. It is translated as CASSGTGTGPQETQYF.

Comment on this clone: The CDR3 does not close with the conserved phenylalanine or tryptophan, likely indicating a read error. The V and J genes are TRBV5-1 and TRBJ2-7; D is undetermined. This CDR3 is 14 amino acids long. Trimming pared 0 bases from V and 4 bases from J, leaving 11 bases between. Germline values: CDR1 SGHRS, CDR2 YFSETQ. In nucleotides, the CDR3 is TGCGCCAGCAGCTTGGGCCTTGGGCAATACGAGCAGTACTCC. Translating gives CASSLGLGQYEQYS.

The V and J genes are TRBV5-1 and TRBJ2-7, with 8 bases that match TRBD1. CDR1 is SGHRS, CDR2 YFSETQ, per germline. This CDR3 is built from 13 residues. V was clipped by 2 bases and J by 3 bases; unmatched bases: 1. CDR3 nucleotides: TGCGCCAGCAGCTTAGGGACAGGCTACGAGCAGTACTTC. Protein product: CASSLGTGYEQYF.

This sequence joins TRBV4-1 and TRBJ2-7, with 13 bases identical to TRBD2. This CDR3 contains 17 residues. From germline, CDR1 is MGHRA and CDR2 YSYEKL. V trimming: 8 bases; J trimming: 3 bases; junction bases outside the gene matches: 13. The CDR3 loop reads CASGLAGVTAGDYEQYF. The CDR3 DNA follows: TGCGCCAGCGGACTAGCGGGAGTCACCGCGGGGGACTACGAGCAGTACTTC.

CDR3 in DNA: TGTGCCAGCAGCTCCCAGGGGGCCACACTAGACACTGAAGCTTTCTTT. Translated: CASSSQGATLDTEAFF. The gene calls are TRBV7-8 and TRBJ1-1; 8 positions agree with TRBD1. The CDR3 extends over 16 amino acids. Looked up from germline, CDR1 is SGHVS and CDR2 is FQNEAQ. J lost 3 bases, V lost 4 bases, and 10 bases had no gene match.

This chain uses TRBV29-1 with TRBJ2-1, with TRBD2 matching over 9 bases. The CDR3 spans 12 residues. V gave up 5 bases and J gave up 8 bases; unmatched junction bases: 4. Germline CDR1 reads SQVTM; CDR2 reads ANQGSEA. CDR3: CSVSGRMDEQFF. DNA of the CDR3: TGCAGCGTTAGCGGGAGGATGGATGAGCAGTTCTTC.

J is TRBJ2-5 and V is TRBV11-2, with 8 positions matching TRBD2. Trimming at V came to 3 bases and at J to 5 bases, leaving 2 bases not matched to a gene. This CDR3 has 13 amino acids. The germline V gene encodes CDR1 SGHAT and CDR2 FQNNGV. The CDR3 region has the DNA TGTGCCAGCAGCTTCTCGGGAGGGGAGACCCAGTACTTC. Translating it yields CASSFSGGETQYF.

This chain uses TRBV27 with TRBJ2-7; D is undetermined. This CDR3 spans 13 amino acids. CDR1 and CDR2 from the germline V gene are MNHEY and SMNVEV (reference sequence). Trimming removed 0 bases at V and 3 bases at J, with 6 bases between. CDR3 loop: CASSLSPGYEQYF. The CDR3 region has the DNA TGTGCCAGCAGTTTATCTCCGGGCTACGAGCAGTACTTC.

This chain connects TRBV5-1 to TRBJ1-2; D may be TRBD1 (5 bases). Per germline, CDR1 SGHRS and CDR2 YFSETQ. This CDR3 has 14 residues. V was trimmed by 8 bases and J by 2 bases, leaving 16 bases between them. This CDR3 is CARRKPEGNYGYTF. CDR3 nucleotides: TGCGCCAGGCGAAAACCGGAGGGGAACTATGGCTACACCTTC.